Below are 21 T cell receptor beta chains sequenced from a single sample in a study of cytomegalovirus exposure and HLA in healthy donors. With 60 Vbeta and 13 Jbeta primers, the PCR was carried out. Clones were read by immunoSEQ multiplex PCR, and TCRdb kept only the in-frame ones, dropping some. The profile shows approximately 100,000 clones, roughly 81% of them singletons. Input material: PBMCs. The receptors derive from a man in his forties in good health and CMV-seronegative.

The chain employs TRBV27 and TRBJ2-7, with a tentative D call TRBD1 (6 bases). This CDR3 has 13 amino acids. Trimming took 4 bases from V and 2 from J, leaving 9 bases between them. Germline CDR1 and CDR2: MNHEY and SMNVEV (reference sequence). Here the CDR3 reads CASSSRGTYEQYF. DNA for the CDR3: TGTGCCAGCAGTTCCAGGGGAACCTACGAGCAGTACTTC.

On this clone: Germline is not matched at one junction end, which may reflect a read error. V usage is TRBV6-5 and J usage is TRBJ1-1; the D is unclear. Germline CDR1 and CDR2: MNHEY and SVGAGI. There are 14 residues in the CDR3. CDR3 DNA sequence: TGTGCCAGCAGTTACACGGGGAACCTCGATGGGTGGGTCTTT. Translation gives CASSYTGNLDGWVF.

This clone has more than one count but fewer than ten. The V call is TRBV5-1, the J call TRBJ1-6; tentative D call: TRBD1 (6 bases). The CDR3 is 15 amino acids. Germline V lookup: CDR1 SGHRS, CDR2 YFSETQ. Trimming left V 4 bases short and J 9 bases short, with 17 bases between. The CDR3 coding sequence is TGCGCCAGCAGCCAAACACAGGGAATCTCTTCACCCCTCCACTTT. Translating it yields CASSQTQGISSPLHF.

There are a few counts of this clone. The J gene is TRBJ1-1, the V gene TRBV6-6; perhaps TRBD1 as D (5 bases). The CDR3 is 14 residues long. Per germline, CDR1 MNHNY and CDR2 SVGAGI (reference sequence). Trimming removed 7 bases from V and 6 bases from J, with 18 bases in between. The CDR3 nucleotides read TGTGCCAGCACCCACGAGGTCTTAGGGGCTGAAGCTTTCTTT. This encodes CASTHEVLGAEAFF.

V is TRBV5-6 and J is TRBJ1-2, with 11 positions matching TRBD1. V lost 4 bases to trimming and J lost 4 bases; unmatched junction nucleotides: 9. Germline CDR1 SGHDT, CDR2 YYEEEE. This CDR3 contains 16 residues. This CDR3 is CASSQGQGATPYGYTF. The CDR3 region has the DNA TGTGCCAGCAGCCAAGGACAGGGGGCAACACCCTATGGCTACACCTTC.

A few counts support this clone. The chain employs TRBV7-9 and TRBJ2-2, with TRBD2 as a possible D gene (5 bases). The V end was cut by 3 bases, the J end by 4 bases, with 12 bases between. Germline-derived CDR1 and CDR2 are SEHNR and FQNEAQ (reference sequence). The CDR3 is 15 residues long. The chain's CDR3 is CASSFPRTGTGELFF. The CDR3 coding sequence is TGTGCCAGCAGCTTTCCCCGGACTGGCACCGGGGAGCTGTTTTTT.

The V gene is TRBV4-2, the J gene TRBJ2-3; D remains ambiguous. V was pared by 0 bases and J by 4 bases, with 5 bases between. The CDR3 length is 13 residues. CDR1 LGHNA and CDR2 YNFKEQ come from the germline V gene. CDR3 in DNA: TGTGCCAGCAGCCAAGATTTCGCAGATACGCAGTATTTT. It encodes CASSQDFADTQYF.

The chain joins TRBV4-1 to TRBJ2-5; 13 nucleotides line up with TRBD2. CDR1 and CDR2 (germline): MGHRA, YSYEKL. The length of the CDR3 is 15 residues. V was clipped by 2 bases and J by 10 bases; unmatched bases: 7. For the CDR3, the DNA is TGCGCCAGCAGCCAACTGGGACTAGCGGGGAGGATCCAGTACTTC. Amino acid sequence: CASSQLGLAGRIQYF.

The V and J genes are TRBV6-4 and TRBJ2-6, with D perhaps TRBD1 (6 bases). The V and J ends lost 3 bases and 0 bases respectively, with 21 bases between them. Germline CDR1 is MRHNA and CDR2 is SNTAGT. CDR3 length: 20 amino acids. The chain's CDR3 is CASSEYGLTGVSSGANVLTF. DNA for the CDR3: TGTGCCAGCAGTGAATATGGGTTGACAGGCGTTTCCTCTGGGGCCAACGTCCTGACTTTC.

This chain links TRBV13 with TRBJ1-2; 9 bases fit TRBD1. V lost 3 bases, J lost 2 bases, and 7 bases stayed unmatched. The length of the CDR3 is 16 residues. CDR1 and CDR2 from the germline V gene are PRHDT and FYEKMQ (reference sequence). For the CDR3, the DNA is TGTGCCAGCAGCTTGGGGACAGGGTCGCCGAACTATGGCTACACCTTC. As protein: CASSLGTGSPNYGYTF.

This clone was picked up a small number of times. This rearrangement joins TRBV7-6 to TRBJ2-7, with 9 positions matching TRBD1. The V gene's germline CDR1 is SGHVS and CDR2 FNYEAQ. This CDR3 contains 17 residues. The V segment lost 5 bases and the J segment 5 bases; nucleotides outside the gene matches: 16. Here the CDR3 reads CASSATLGWDRDHEQYF. The CDR3 DNA reads as TGTGCCAGCAGCGCCACTCTTGGGTGGGACAGGGACCACGAGCAGTACTTC.

The V gene is TRBV4-3, the J gene TRBJ1-1; D unresolved. Germline CDR1 LGHNA, CDR2 YSLEER. The CDR3 is made up of 13 amino acids. Deletions cut 0 bases from V and 6 bases from J, with 8 bases between. This CDR3 reads CASSQDHRSEAFF. DNA for the CDR3: TGCGCCAGCAGCCAAGATCACCGGTCTGAAGCTTTCTTT.

This chain links TRBV9 with TRBJ2-7, with TRBD1 as a possible D gene (6 bases). The length of the CDR3 is 14 residues. Germline CDR1 is SGDLS and CDR2 is YYNGEE. Trimming removed 4 bases at V and 2 bases at J, with 13 bases between. The CDR3 region has the DNA TGTGCCAGCAGCAGCCGGGACACCACCTACGAGCAGTACTTC. This gives the protein CASSSRDTTYEQYF.

This clone was observed a handful of times. The chain carries TRBV4-1 and TRBJ1-3, with a weak D call TRBD1 (6 bases). This CDR3 has 13 amino acids. Germline CDR1 reads MGHRA; CDR2 reads YSYEKL. With 5 bases removed from V and 4 bases from J, the gap between germline ends came to 9 bases. The CDR3 DNA reads TGCGCCAGCAGCTTAACAGGGGGAAACACCATATATTTT. It encodes CASSLTGGNTIYF.

This chain connects TRBV2 to TRBJ2-3; D perhaps matches TRBD1 (5 bases). The germline V gene encodes CDR1 SNHLY and CDR2 FYNNEI. The V end lost 7 bases, the J end lost 2 bases, and 10 bases lay between the germline ends. This CDR3 is 13 amino acids long. The CDR3 here is CASNQGATDTQYF. CDR3 DNA: TGTGCCAGCAACCAAGGGGCCACAGATACGCAGTATTTT.

The J gene is TRBJ1-2, the V gene TRBV2, with unresolved D. Germline CDR1 reads SNHLY; CDR2 reads FYNNEI. The length of the CDR3 is 12 residues. Trimming removed 8 bases at V and 8 bases at J, with 15 bases between. CDR3 nucleotide sequence: TGTGCCAGCGCCCCGAGGATGGAGGGCTACACCTTC. This encodes CASAPRMEGYTF.

The rearrangement links TRBV19 to TRBJ2-7, with D perhaps matching TRBD1 (6 bases). This CDR3 spans 17 amino acids. Trimming left V 7 bases short and J 2 bases short, with 24 bases between. Germline lookup yields CDR1 LNHDA and CDR2 SQIVND (reference sequence). The CDR3 sequence: CASTPGFGTHLTYEQYF. In nucleotides, the CDR3 is TGTGCCAGTACCCCCGGTTTTGGGACACATCTTACCTACGAGCAGTACTTC.

V usage is TRBV9 and J usage is TRBJ1-5; tentative D call: TRBD1 (5 bases). Per the germline V gene, CDR1 is SGDLS and CDR2 is YYNGEE. This CDR3 has 13 residues. Deletions cut 2 bases from V and 5 bases from J, with 8 bases between. The DNA of the CDR3 is TGTGCCAGCAGCGTGGGGCGATATCAGCCCCAGCATTTT. Its protein product is CASSVGRYQPQHF.

The V and J genes are TRBV6-5 and TRBJ1-6; TRBD1 aligns across 10 bases. V was pared by 0 bases and J by 9 bases, with 2 bases of the junction left unmatched. The CDR3 has 15 residues. The germline gives CDR1 MNHEY, CDR2 SVGAGI. CDR3 DNA sequence: TGTGCCAGCAGTTACTCGGGACAGGGGACTTCACCCCTCCACTTT. It encodes CASSYSGQGTSPLHF.

The V gene is TRBV5-1, the J gene TRBJ2-2, with 8 bases matching TRBD1. The V and J ends lost 3 bases and 6 bases, in that order; junction bases with no gene match: 4. Looked up from germline, CDR1 is SGHRS and CDR2 is YFSETQ. The CDR3 is made up of 14 amino acids. The CDR3 nucleotides read TGCGCCAGCAGCTGGACAGGGTTGCCCGGGGAGCTGTTTTTT. It encodes CASSWTGLPGELFF.

This chain connects TRBV5-6 to TRBJ1-2; possibly TRBD1 for D (5 bases). V was clipped by 4 bases and J by 4 bases, with 14 bases between them. The germline CDR1 and CDR2 sequences are SGHDT and YYEEEE. The CDR3 has 14 amino acids. CDR3 DNA sequence: TGTGCCAGCAGCCATACGCAGGGATCCTATGGCTACACCTTC. Protein: CASSHTQGSYGYTF.